The clone carrying this T cell receptor (beta chain) showed up just a few times. The length of the CDR3 is 15 residues. Per germline, CDR1 SGHTA and CDR2 FQGNSA. V lost 5 bases and J lost 4; bases outside the gene matches: 6. cDNA synthesis used the whole RNA isolate, giving expressed TCRB sequences. Profiling relied on immunoSEQ multiplex PCR, and the TCRdb table lists in-frame clones only, not all of them. Counted here are about 320,000 clones, roughly 15% occurring once; the ten biggest clones make up 6.7%. These data originate in a study of beta chain features in type 1 diabetes. The rearrangement uses TRBV7-2 and TRBJ2-3; 10 bases are a match to TRBD2. The receptor's source is a man between 25 and 39 years old in good health. Source material: central memory CD4+ T cells from blood. CDR3 bases: TGTGCCAGCAGCCGGAGCGGGGGGGCATCAGATACGCAGTATTTT. As protein: CASSRSGGASDTQYF.